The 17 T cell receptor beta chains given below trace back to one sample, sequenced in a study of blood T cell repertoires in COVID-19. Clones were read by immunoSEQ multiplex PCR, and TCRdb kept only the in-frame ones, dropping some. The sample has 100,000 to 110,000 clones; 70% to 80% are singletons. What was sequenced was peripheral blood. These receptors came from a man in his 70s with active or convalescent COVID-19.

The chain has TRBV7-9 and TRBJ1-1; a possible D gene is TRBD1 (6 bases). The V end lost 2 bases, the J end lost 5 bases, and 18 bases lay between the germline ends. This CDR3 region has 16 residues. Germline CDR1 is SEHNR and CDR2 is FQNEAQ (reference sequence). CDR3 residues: CASSLLILGARTEAFF. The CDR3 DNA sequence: TGTGCCAGCAGCTTATTGATATTGGGGGCGCGGACTGAAGCTTTCTTT.

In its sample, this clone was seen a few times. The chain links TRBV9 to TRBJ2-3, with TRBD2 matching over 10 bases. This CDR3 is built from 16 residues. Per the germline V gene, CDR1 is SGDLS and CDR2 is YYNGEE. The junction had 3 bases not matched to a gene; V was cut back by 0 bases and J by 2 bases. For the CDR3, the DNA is TGTGCCAGCAGCGTAGGGACTAGCGGACCCACAGATACGCAGTATTTT. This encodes CASSVGTSGPTDTQYF.

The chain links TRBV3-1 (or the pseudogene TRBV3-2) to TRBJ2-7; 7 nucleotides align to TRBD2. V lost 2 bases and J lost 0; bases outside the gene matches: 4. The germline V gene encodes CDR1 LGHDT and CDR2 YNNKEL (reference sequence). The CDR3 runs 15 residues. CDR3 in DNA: TGTGCCAGCAGCCAAACCGGGACTATCTCCTACGAGCAGTACTTC. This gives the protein CASSQTGTISYEQYF.

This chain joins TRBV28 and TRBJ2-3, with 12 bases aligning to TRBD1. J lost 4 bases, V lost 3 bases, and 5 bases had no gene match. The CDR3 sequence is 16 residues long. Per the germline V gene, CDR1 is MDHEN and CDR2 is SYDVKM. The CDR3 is CASSFTGTGGPDTQYF. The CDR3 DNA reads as TGTGCCAGCAGTTTTACCGGGACAGGGGGCCCAGATACGCAGTATTTT.

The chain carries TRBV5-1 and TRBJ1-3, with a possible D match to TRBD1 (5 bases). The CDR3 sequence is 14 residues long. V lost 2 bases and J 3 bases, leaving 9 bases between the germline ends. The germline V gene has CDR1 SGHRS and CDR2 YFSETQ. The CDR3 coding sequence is TGCGCCAGCAGCTTTACGCAGGGTGGAAACACCATATATTTT. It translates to CASSFTQGGNTIYF.

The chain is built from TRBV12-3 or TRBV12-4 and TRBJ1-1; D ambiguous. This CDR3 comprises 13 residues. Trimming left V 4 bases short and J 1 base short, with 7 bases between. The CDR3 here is CASSSSRNTEAFF. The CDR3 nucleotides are TGTGCCAGCAGTTCCTCCAGGAACACTGAAGCTTTCTTT.

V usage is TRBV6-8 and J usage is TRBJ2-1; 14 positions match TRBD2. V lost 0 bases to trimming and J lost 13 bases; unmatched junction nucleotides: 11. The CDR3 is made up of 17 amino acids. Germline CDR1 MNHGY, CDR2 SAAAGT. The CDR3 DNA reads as TGTGCCAGCAGTTACTCGAGTAAGGGACTAGCGGGAGTGCTCCAGTTCTTC. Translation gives CASSYSSKGLAGVLQFF.

In DNA form, the CDR3 reads TGTGCCAGCAGCCCCGGGGGGGCAGGGACTAACTATGGCTACACCTTC. Translated, it gives CASSPGGAGTNYGYTF. The chain carries TRBV7-3 and TRBJ1-2, with D possibly matching TRBD1 (6 bases). Germline lookup yields CDR1 SGHTA and CDR2 FQGTGA. Trimming pared 5 bases from V and 0 bases from J, leaving 16 bases between. The CDR3 extends over 16 amino acids.

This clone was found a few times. CDR3 DNA: TGTGCCAGCAGTTTATCCAGCGGGAGGGCCAACAATGAGCAGTTCTTC. This encodes CASSLSSGRANNEQFF. The rearrangement joins TRBV27 to TRBJ2-1; 10 bases map to TRBD2. Trimming took 0 bases from V and 5 from J; bases not matched to a gene: 4. CDR1 is MNHEY, CDR2 SMNVEV, per germline (reference sequence). The length of the CDR3 is 16 residues.

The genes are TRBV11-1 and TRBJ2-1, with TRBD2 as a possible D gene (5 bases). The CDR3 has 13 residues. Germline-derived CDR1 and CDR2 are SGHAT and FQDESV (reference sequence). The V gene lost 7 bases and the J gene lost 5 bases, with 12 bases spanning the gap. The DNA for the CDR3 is TGTGCCAGCACCTCGGGGTCGGACAATGAGCAGTTCTTC. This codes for CASTSGSDNEQFF.

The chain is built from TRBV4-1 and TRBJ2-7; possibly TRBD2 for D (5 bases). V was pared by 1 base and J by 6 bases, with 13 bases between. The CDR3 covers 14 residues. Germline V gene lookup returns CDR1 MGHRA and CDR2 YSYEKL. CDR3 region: CASSQGSELGEQYF. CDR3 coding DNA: TGCGCCAGCAGCCAAGGTAGCGAACTTGGCGAGCAGTACTTC.

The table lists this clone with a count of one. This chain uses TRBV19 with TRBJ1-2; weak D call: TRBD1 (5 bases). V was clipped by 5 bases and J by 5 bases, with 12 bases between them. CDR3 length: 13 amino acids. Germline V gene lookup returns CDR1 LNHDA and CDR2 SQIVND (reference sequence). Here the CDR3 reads CASSDRQSYGYTF. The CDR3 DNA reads TGTGCCAGTAGTGATCGACAGTCGTATGGCTACACCTTC. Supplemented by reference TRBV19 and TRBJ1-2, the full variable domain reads DGGITQSPKYLFRKEGQNVTLSCEQNLNHDAMYWYRQDPGQGLRLIYYSQIVNDFQKGDIAEGYSVSREKKESFPLTVTSAQKNPTAFYLCASSDRQSYGYTFGSGTRLTVV.

The CDR3 DNA reads TGTGCCAGCAGACTTACGGGGGGGGCAGGAGAAGCTTTCTTT. It translates to CASRLTGGAGEAFF. The rearrangement joins TRBV6-5 to TRBJ1-1; TRBD1 is a possible D gene (6 bases). CDR1 MNHEY and CDR2 SVGAGI come from the germline V gene. The CDR3 loop spans 14 amino acids. Trimming pared 6 bases from V and 8 bases from J, leaving 19 bases between.

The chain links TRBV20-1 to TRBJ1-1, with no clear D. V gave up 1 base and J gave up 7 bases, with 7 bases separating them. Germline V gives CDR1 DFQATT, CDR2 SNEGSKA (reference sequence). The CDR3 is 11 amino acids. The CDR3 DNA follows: TGCAGTGCTAGAGTGTTTATTGAAGCTTTCTTT. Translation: CSARVFIEAFF.

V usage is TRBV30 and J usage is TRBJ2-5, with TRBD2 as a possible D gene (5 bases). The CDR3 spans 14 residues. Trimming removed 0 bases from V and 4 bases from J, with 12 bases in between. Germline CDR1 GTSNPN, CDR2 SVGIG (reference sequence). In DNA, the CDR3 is TGTGCCTGGAGTGTAATTGGGAGCCGAGAGACCCAGTACTTC. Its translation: CAWSVIGSRETQYF.

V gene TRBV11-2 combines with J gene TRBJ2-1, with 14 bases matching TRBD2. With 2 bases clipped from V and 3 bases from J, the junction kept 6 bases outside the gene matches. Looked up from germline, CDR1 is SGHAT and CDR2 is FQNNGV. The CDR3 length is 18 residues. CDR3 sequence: CASSLRLAGGGNYNEQFF. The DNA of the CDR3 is TGTGCCAGCAGCTTACGACTAGCGGGAGGGGGAAACTACAATGAGCAGTTCTTC. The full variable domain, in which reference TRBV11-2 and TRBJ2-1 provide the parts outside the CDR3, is EAGVAQSPRYKIIEKRQSVAFWCNPISGHATLYWYQQILGQGPKLLIQFQNNGVVDDSQLPKDRFSAERLKGVDSTLKIQPAKLEDSAVYLCASSLRLAGGGNYNEQFFGPGTRLTVL.

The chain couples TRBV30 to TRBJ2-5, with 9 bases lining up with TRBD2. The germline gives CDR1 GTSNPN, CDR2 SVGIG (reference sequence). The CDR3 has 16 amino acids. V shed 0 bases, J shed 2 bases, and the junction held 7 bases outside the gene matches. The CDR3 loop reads CAWSVRLAGIQETQYF. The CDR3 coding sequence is TGTGCCTGGAGTGTACGCCTAGCGGGGATTCAAGAGACCCAGTACTTC. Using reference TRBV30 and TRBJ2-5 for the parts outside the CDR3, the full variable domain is SQTIHQWPATLVQPVGSPLSLECTVEGTSNPNLYWYRQAAGRGLQLLFYSVGIGQISSEVPQNLSASRPQDRQFILSSKKLLLSDSGFYLCAWSVRLAGIQETQYFGPGTRLLVL.